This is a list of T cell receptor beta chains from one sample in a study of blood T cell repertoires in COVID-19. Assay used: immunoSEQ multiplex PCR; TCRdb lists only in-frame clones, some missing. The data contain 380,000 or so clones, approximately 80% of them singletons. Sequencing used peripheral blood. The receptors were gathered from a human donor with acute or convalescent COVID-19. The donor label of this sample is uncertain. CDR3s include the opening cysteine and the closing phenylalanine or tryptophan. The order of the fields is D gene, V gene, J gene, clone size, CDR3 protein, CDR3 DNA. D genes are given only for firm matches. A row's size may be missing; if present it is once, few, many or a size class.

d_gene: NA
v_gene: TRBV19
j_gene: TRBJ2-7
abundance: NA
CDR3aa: CARRTGRTSYEQYF
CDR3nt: TGTGCCAGAAGAACAGGGCGCACCTCCTACGAGCAGTACTTC

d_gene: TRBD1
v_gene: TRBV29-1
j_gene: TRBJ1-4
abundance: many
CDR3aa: CSLPGGGFDEKLFF
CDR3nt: TGCAGCTTGCCAGGGGGTGGATTCGATGAAAAACTGTTTTTT

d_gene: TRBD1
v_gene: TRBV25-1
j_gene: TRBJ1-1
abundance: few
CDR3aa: CASSEYETGGAFF
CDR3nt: TGTGCCAGCAGTGAATATGAGACAGGGGGGGCTTTCTTT

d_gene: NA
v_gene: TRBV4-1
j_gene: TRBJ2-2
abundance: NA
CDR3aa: CASRRILQGNTGELFF
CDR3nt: TGCGCCAGCAGACGAATCCTACAGGGTAACACCGGGGAGCTGTTTTTT

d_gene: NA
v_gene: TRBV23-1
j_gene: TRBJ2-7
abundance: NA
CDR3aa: CASSQSPYEQYF
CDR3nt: TGCGCCAGCAGTCAATCCCCTTACGAGCAGTACTTC

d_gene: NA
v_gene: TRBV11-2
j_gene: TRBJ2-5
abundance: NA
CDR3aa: CASSLVGGGLQETQYF
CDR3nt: TGTGCCAGCAGCTTAGTTGGGGGGGGCCTCCAAGAGACCCAGTACTTC

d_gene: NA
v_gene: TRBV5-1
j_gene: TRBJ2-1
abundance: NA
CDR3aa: CASAMGGPYNEQFF
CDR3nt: TGCGCCAGCGCTATGGGGGGACCATACAATGAGCAGTTCTTC

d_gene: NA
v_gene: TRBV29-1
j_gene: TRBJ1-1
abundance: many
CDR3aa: CSVTGNAGTEAFF
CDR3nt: TGCAGCGTAACAGGGAATGCTGGCACTGAAGCTTTCTTT

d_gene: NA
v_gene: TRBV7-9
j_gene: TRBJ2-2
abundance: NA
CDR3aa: CASSLTGTGELFF
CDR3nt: TGTGCCAGCAGCCTAACAGGGACCGGGGAGCTGTTTTTT

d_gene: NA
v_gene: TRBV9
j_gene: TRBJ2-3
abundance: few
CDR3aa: CASSVGSIGTDTQYF
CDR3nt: TGTGCCAGCAGCGTAGGGTCTATTGGCACAGATACGCAGTATTTT

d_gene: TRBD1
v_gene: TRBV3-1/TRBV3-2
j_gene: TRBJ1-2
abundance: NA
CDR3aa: CASSSRQGNYGYTF
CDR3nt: TGTGCCAGCAGCTCCCGACAGGGAAACTATGGCTACACCTTC

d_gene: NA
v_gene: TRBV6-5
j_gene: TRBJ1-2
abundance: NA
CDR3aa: CASSATDNYGYTF
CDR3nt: TGTGCCAGCAGCGCTACAGATAACTATGGCTACACCTTC

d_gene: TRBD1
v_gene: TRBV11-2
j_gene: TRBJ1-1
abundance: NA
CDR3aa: CASSQTGFGTEAFF
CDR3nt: TGTGCCAGCAGCCAGACAGGGTTTGGTACTGAAGCTTTCTTT

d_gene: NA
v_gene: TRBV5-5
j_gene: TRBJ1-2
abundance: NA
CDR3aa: CASSPEDYGYTF
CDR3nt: TGTGCCAGCAGCCCAGAGGACTATGGCTACACCTTC

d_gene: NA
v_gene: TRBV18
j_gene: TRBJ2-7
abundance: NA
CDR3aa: CASSPRVGTGINYEQYF
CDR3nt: TGTGCCAGCTCACCACGGGTGGGGACTGGGATCAACTACGAGCAGTACTTC

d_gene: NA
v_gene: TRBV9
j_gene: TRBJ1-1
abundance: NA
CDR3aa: CASSPGRSRTLTEAFF
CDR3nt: TGTGCCAGCAGCCCCGGGAGATCCCGGACTCTCACTGAAGCTTTCTTT

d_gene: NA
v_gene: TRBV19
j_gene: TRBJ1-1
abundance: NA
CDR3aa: CASRKGGEAFF
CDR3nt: TGTGCCAGTAGAAAAGGCGGTGAAGCTTTCTTT

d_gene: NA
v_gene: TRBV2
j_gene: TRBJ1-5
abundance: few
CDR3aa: CASSSPGRRSNQPQHF
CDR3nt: TGTGCCAGCAGTTCTCCAGGACGGAGGAGCAATCAGCCCCAGCATTTT

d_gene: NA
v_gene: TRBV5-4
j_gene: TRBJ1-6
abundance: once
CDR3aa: CASSLSRNSPLHF
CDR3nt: TGTGCCAGCAGTCTGAGTCGGAATTCACCCCTCCACTTT

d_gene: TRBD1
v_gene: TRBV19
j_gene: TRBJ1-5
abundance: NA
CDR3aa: CASSAPGQGLNQPQHF
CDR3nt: TGTGCCAGTAGTGCCCCGGGACAGGGGTTAAATCAGCCCCAGCATTTT

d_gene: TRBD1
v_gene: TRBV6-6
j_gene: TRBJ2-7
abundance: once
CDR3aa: CASSYLFDRGHEQYF
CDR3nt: TGTGCCAGCAGTTACTTATTTGACAGGGGCCACGAGCAGTACTTC

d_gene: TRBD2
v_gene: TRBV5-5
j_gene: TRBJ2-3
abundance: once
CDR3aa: CASSWTSGRALADTQYF
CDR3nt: TGTGCCAGCAGTTGGACTAGCGGGAGGGCCTTGGCGGATACGCAGTATTTT

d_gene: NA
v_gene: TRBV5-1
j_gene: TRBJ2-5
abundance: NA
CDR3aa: CASSFLGARETQYF
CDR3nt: TGCGCCAGCAGCTTTCTGGGGGCCAGGGAGACCCAGTACTTC

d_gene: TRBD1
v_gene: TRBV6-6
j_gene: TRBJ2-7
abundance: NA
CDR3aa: CASSYDTGGTSYEQYF
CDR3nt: TGTGCCAGCAGTTACGATACAGGGGGGACATCCTACGAGCAGTACTTC

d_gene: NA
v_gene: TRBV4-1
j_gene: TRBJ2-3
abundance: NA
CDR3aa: CASSQDWLAMDTQYF
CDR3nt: TGCGCCAGCAGCCAAGATTGGCTAGCGATGGATACGCAGTATTTT

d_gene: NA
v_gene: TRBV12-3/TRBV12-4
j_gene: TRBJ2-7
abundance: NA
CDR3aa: CASSSDNGYEQYF
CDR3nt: TGTGCCAGCAGTTCGGACAACGGCTACGAGCAGTACTTC

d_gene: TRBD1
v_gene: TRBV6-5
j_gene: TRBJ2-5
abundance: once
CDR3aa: CASSGTGGVETQYF
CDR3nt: TGTGCCAGCAGCGGGACAGGCGGTGTGGAGACCCAGTACTTC

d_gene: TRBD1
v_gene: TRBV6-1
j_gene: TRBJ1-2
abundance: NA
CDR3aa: CASSDYRRTGRHYGYTF
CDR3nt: TGTGCCAGCAGTGATTATAGGAGGACAGGAAGACACTATGGCTACACCTTC

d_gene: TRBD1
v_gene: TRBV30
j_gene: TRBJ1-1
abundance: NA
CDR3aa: CAWSGHGTVNTEAFF
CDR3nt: TGTGCCTGGAGTGGCCACGGGACAGTTAACACTGAAGCTTTCTTT

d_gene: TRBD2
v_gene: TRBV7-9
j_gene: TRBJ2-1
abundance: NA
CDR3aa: CASSLGRLAGGYNEQFF
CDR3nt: TGTGCCAGCAGCTTAGGGCGACTAGCGGGAGGGTACAATGAGCAGTTCTTC

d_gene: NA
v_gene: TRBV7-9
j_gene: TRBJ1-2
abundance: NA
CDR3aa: CASSSSGTIGYTF
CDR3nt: TGTGCCAGCAGCTCCTCCGGGACAATTGGCTACACCTTC

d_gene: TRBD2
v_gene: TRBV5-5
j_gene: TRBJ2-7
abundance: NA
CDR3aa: CASSGILAGERYEQYF
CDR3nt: TGTGCCAGCAGCGGAATACTAGCGGGAGAGCGGTACGAGCAGTACTTC

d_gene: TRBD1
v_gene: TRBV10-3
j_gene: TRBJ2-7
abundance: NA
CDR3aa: CAISESTGLSREQYF
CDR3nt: TGTGCCATCAGTGAGTCGACAGGGCTGTCTCGGGAGCAGTACTTC

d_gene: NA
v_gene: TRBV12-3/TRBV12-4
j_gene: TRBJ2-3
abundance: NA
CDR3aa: CASSLTAPTQYF
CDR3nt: TGTGCCAGCAGTTTAACTGCCCCAACGCAGTATTTT

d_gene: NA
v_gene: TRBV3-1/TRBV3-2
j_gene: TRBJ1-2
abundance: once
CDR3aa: CASSQGADYGYTF
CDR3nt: TGTGCCAGCAGCCAGGGGGCGGACTATGGCTACACCTTC

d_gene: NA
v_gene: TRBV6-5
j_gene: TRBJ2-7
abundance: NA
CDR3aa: CATTYYEQYF
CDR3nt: TGTGCCACCACATACTACGAGCAGTACTTC